This T cell receptor beta chain is from a study of cytomegalovirus exposure and HLA in healthy donors. Primers: 60 Vbeta forward and 13 Jbeta reverse. The method was immunoSEQ multiplex PCR; TCRdb's version includes in-frame clones alone and lacks a portion of them. Of tens of thousands of clones detected, around 78% appear once; the ten largest clones hold approximately 2.7%. Germline assignment: CDR1 MDHEN and CDR2 SYDVKM. This CDR3 has 16 residues. V dropped 3 bases and J dropped 1; count of bases not matched to a gene: 7. Material for sequencing was PBMCs. The TCR sequence derives from a male donor in good health and CMV-seropositive. The J gene is TRBJ2-5, the V gene TRBV28; 8 bases agree with TRBD1. For the CDR3, the DNA is TGTGCCAGCAGTTTTTTAGGACAGGGTTCCCAAGAGACCCAGTACTTC. It codes for CASSFLGQGSQETQYF.